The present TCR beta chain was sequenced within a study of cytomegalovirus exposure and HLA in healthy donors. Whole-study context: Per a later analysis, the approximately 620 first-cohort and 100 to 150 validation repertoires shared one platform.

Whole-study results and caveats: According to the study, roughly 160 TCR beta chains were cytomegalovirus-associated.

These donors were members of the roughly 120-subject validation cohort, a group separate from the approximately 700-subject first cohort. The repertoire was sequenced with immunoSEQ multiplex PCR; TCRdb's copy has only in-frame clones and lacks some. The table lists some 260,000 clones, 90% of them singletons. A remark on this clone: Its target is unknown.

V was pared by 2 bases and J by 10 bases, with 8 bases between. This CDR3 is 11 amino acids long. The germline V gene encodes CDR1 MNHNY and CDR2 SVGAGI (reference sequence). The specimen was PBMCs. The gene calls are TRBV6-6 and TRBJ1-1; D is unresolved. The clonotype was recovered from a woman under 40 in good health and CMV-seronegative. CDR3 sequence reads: CASSYADSAFF. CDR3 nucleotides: TGTGCCAGCAGTTACGCCGACTCAGCTTTCTTT.